The 8 T cell receptor beta chains in this list originate from one sample, sequenced in a study of cytomegalovirus exposure and HLA in healthy donors. The study ran its PCR with 60 Vbeta and 13 Jbeta primers. The assay was immunoSEQ multiplex PCR, and TCRdb's table has in-frame clones only and misses some. This table has 150,000 to 200,000 clones, nearly 80% appearing once. The sample comprised PBMCs. The receptors here all came from a female donor in good health and CMV-seronegative.

The chain employs TRBV7-2 and TRBJ2-1; tentative D call: TRBD2 (5 bases). From germline, CDR1 is SGHTA and CDR2 FQGNSA. Trimming stripped 9 bases from V and 4 bases from J, with 16 bases between. This CDR3 region has 14 residues. CDR3 sequence: CASTSGGRYNEQFF. CDR3 DNA sequence: TGTGCCAGTACAAGTGGAGGTCGGTACAATGAGCAGTTCTTC. The full variable domain, with the rest looked up from reference TRBV7-2 and TRBJ2-1, is GAGVSQSPSNKVTEKGKDVELRCDPISGHTALYWYRQSLGQGLEFLIYFQGNSAPDKSGLPSDRFSAERTGGSVSTLTIQRTQQEDSAVYLCASTSGGRYNEQFFGPGTRLTVL.

The gene calls are TRBV11-2 and TRBJ2-7, with 7 bases matching TRBD1. The CDR3 spans 14 residues. Trimming at V came to 7 bases and at J to 2 bases, leaving 8 bases not matched to a gene. Germline V gene lookup returns CDR1 SGHAT and CDR2 FQNNGV. The CDR3 loop is CASKGGRDPYEQYF. DNA of the CDR3: TGTGCCAGCAAAGGGGGCCGAGACCCCTACGAGCAGTACTTC.

This clone appeared once. The genes are TRBV5-1 and TRBJ2-5; TRBD1 matches at 11 bases. The J call is doubtful: the DNA matches TRBJ2-7 better. The CDR3 totals 13 residues. CDR1 SGHRS and CDR2 YFSETQ come from the germline V gene. DNA for the CDR3: TGCGCCAGCGGGACAGGGGGGTCCTACGAGCAGTACTTC. Translating gives CASGTGGSYEQYF.

The V and J genes are TRBV5-1 and TRBJ1-2; D remains unclear. Germline CDR1 reads SGHRS; CDR2 reads YFSETQ. CDR3 length: 13 residues. The V end was cut by 6 bases, the J end by 0 bases, with 9 bases between. The CDR3 is CASTINSNYGYTF. The CDR3, as DNA: TGCGCCAGCACCATCAACTCTAACTATGGCTACACCTTC. The full variable domain, completed using reference TRBV5-1 and TRBJ1-2, is KAGVTQTPRYLIKTRGQQVTLSCSPISGHRSVSWYQQTPGQGLQFLFEYFSETQRNKGNFPGRFSGRQFSNSRSEMNVSTLELGDSALYLCASTINSNYGYTFGSGTRLTVV.

For the CDR3, the DNA is TGTGCCAGCAGCTTGGGTCTGACAGGGAACACTGAAGCTTTCTTT. Translating gives CASSLGLTGNTEAFF. The chain carries TRBV5-5 and TRBJ1-1, with D maybe TRBD1 (6 bases). V gave up 0 bases and J gave up 1 base, with 10 bases separating them. Germline V CDR1 and CDR2: SGHKS, YYEKEE (reference sequence). The CDR3 sequence is 15 residues long.

This clone came up once. The chain employs TRBV10-3 and TRBJ2-5; TRBD1 aligns across 8 bases. The CDR3 is 17 residues long. Trimming cost V 0 bases and J 3 bases; bases outside gene matches: 9. From germline, CDR1 is ENHRY and CDR2 SYGVKD. The CDR3 DNA is TGTGCCATCAGTGAGTCCAAGGCCGGGACAGGAAAAGAGACCCAGTACTTC. Translation: CAISESKAGTGKETQYF.

The rearrangement links TRBV28 to TRBJ2-5, with D maybe TRBD1 (6 bases). The germline V gene has CDR1 MDHEN and CDR2 SYDVKM. The CDR3 is 14 residues long. V shed 3 bases and J shed 5 bases, with 13 bases lying between them. This CDR3 is CASSFSRGTETQYF. In nucleotides, the CDR3 is TGTGCCAGCAGTTTTTCTAGGGGGACGGAGACCCAGTACTTC.

Concerning this clone itself: At one boundary the junction diverges from the germline segment, which might be a read error. The chain combines TRBV9 with TRBJ2-2; 14 bases map to TRBD2. The CDR3 covers 19 residues. Germline assignment: CDR1 SGDLS and CDR2 YYNGEE. This CDR3 reads CASSVDGKTSGGADGKLFF. The CDR3 nucleotides read TGTGCCAGCAGCGTAGATGGCAAGACTAGCGGGGGGGCAGACGGGAAGCTGTTTTTT.